This entry is about one TCR beta chain. A read error may account for a junction end that differs from germline. cDNA specific to TCR beta was made from 500 ng of total RNA, with a constant-region primer employed for priming. It was through three nested multiplex PCR rounds of slightly modified ARM-PCR that TCR beta libraries arose. Amplification in the first two PCR rounds was performed using TRBV1-TRBV30 forward primers and a C-beta reverse primer for 10 cycles each. TCRdb recomputed calls from the multiplex PCR reads with MiXCR, one row per CDR3 protein. The table shows about 320,000 distinct CDR3 sequences, with roughly two thirds occurring only once. This entry comes from a study of tumor-infiltrating lymphocytes in primary liver carcinoma. It was unsorted whole blood that yielded blood RNA, and germline DNA was also extracted. The CDR3 spans 15 residues. Germline V lookup: CDR1 MNHNS, CDR2 SASEGT.

The sequence derives from a man aged 35-49 years with primary liver carcinoma and hepatitis B virus infection. What was sequenced was peripheral blood. This rearrangement joins TRBV6-1 to TRBJ2-1; 7 bases agree with TRBD2. Here the CDR3 reads CVSSEETGGYNEQFF. As DNA, the CDR3 is TGTGTCAGCAGTGAAGAAACGGGAGGATACAATGAGCAGTTCTTC.